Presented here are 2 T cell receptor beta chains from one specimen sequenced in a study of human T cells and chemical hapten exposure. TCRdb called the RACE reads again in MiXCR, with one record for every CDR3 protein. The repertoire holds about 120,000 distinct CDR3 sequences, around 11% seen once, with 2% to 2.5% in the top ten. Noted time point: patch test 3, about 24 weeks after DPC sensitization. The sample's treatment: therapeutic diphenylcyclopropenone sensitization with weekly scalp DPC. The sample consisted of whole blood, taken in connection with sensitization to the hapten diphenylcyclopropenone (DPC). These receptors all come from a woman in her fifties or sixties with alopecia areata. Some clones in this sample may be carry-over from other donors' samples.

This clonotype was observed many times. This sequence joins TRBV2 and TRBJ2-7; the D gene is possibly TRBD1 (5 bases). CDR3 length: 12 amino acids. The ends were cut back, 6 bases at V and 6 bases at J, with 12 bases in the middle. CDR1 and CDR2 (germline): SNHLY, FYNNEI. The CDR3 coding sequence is TGTGCCAGCAGACCCGCCAGGGTCGAGCAGTACTTC. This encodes CASRPARVEQYF.

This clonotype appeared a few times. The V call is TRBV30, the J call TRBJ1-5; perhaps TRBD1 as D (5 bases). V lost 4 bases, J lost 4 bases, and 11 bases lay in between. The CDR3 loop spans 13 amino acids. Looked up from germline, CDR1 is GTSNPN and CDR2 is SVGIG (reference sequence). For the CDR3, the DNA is TGTGCCTGGACAGGGCACGGGAATCAGCCCCAGCATTTT. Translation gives CAWTGHGNQPQHF.